Reported below is one T cell receptor beta chain. Its specificity is not known. Each CDR3 protein gets one entry after TCRdb re-called the reads with MiXCR. This sample has roughly 990,000 distinct CDR3 sequences; approximately 30% occur once, and the top ten carry around an eighth. The sample is drawn from a study of T cell repertoires in cytomegalovirus infection. Study observations and caveats: Cumulative frequency of public TCR beta families picked out carriers of CMV plus the relevant HLA. Clonotypes of TCR beta that were HLA-C-restricted and CMV-specific dominated the ex vivo response.

The sequencing here drew on cultured CD8+ T cells from PBMCs, taken from culture after CMV antigen stimulation. The receptor was derived from a human donor in good health (CMV status not recorded). Some clones in this sample may be carry-over from other donors' samples.

The CDR3 reads CASSYGGQHNTGELFF. CDR3 nucleotide sequence: TGCGCCAGCAGCTACGGCGGACAGCACAACACCGGGGAGCTGTTTTTT. The chain employs TRBV4-1 and TRBJ2-2; perhaps TRBD1 as D (6 bases). Germline CDR1 reads MGHRA; CDR2 reads YSYEKL. The CDR3 totals 16 residues. Deletions cut 5 bases from V and 2 bases from J, with 15 bases between.